These 25 T cell receptor beta chains came from one sample sequenced in a study of blood T cells in healthy people across ages. Then a second PCR, running roughly 6 to 12 cycles, was carried out with a sample-barcoded 5' primer and a J-beta primer mix. MiXCR was run by TCRdb on the 5' RACE reads, yielding one entry per CDR3 protein. The data show 1.5 million to 2 million distinct CDR3 sequences, about 28% seen once. Sequencing was performed on blood. Every receptor here comes from a woman in her twenties or thirties in good health.

This clonotype showed up many times. The rearrangement links TRBV7-6 to TRBJ2-6; D is unresolved. With 5 bases removed from V and 0 bases from J, the gap between germline ends came to 8 bases. CDR1 and CDR2 from the germline V gene are SGHVS and FNYEAQ. CDR3 length: 15 amino acids. CDR3 protein: CASSPQFSGANVLTF. The CDR3 DNA follows: TGTGCCAGCAGCCCACAGTTCTCTGGGGCCAACGTCCTGACTTTC. Variable domain in full (rest from reference TRBV7-6 and TRBJ2-6): GAGVSQSPRYKVTKRGQDVALRCDPISGHVSLYWYRQALGQGPEFLTYFNYEAQQDKSGLPNDRFSAERPEGSISTLTIQRTEQRDSAMYRCASSPQFSGANVLTFGAGSRLTVL.

Comments on this clonotype: Germline and junction disagree at one end, which may indicate a read error. The chain employs TRBV20-1 and TRBJ2-1; 16 bases agree with TRBD2. The CDR3 sequence is 17 residues long. Germline assignment: CDR1 DFQATT and CDR2 SNEGSKA (reference sequence). The CDR3 sequence is CSTREPGLAGGPSEQFF. CDR3 bases: TGCAGTACTAGAGAACCGGGACTAGCGGGAGGGCCCAGTGAGCAGTTCTTC.

The rearrangement links TRBV7-9 to TRBJ1-1; D unclear. This CDR3 is 13 amino acids long. Trimming stripped 0 bases from V and 7 bases from J, with 9 bases between. Germline loops: CDR1 SEHNR, CDR2 FQNEAQ (reference sequence). In DNA form, the CDR3 reads TGTGCCAGCAGCTTAGCGCGGACGGATGAAGCTTTCTTT. It yields the protein CASSLARTDEAFF.

This clonotype turned up a few times. The rearrangement uses TRBV5-5 and TRBJ2-1; possibly TRBD1 or TRBD2 for D (6 bases each). The germline gives CDR1 SGHKS, CDR2 YYEKEE (reference sequence). Trimming removed 0 bases at V and 0 bases at J, with 19 bases between. The CDR3 is 19 residues long. The CDR3, as DNA: TGTGCCAGCAGCTTGGGGGGGGCTGCTTGGGTTAGCTCCTACAATGAGCAGTTCTTC. This codes for CASSLGGAAWVSSYNEQFF.

This clonotype came up many times. The V and J genes are TRBV12-3 or TRBV12-4 and TRBJ2-5, with 11 nucleotides matching TRBD2. With 5 bases clipped from V and 1 base from J, the junction kept 3 bases outside the gene matches. The CDR3 loop spans 15 amino acids. CDR3 in DNA: TGTGCCAGCAGTGGGACTAGCGGAGGCCAAGAGACCCAGTACTTC. This encodes CASSGTSGGQETQYF.

The V call is TRBV27, the J call TRBJ2-3, with D possibly TRBD2 on 5 matching bases. From germline, CDR1 is MNHEY and CDR2 SMNVEV (reference sequence). The CDR3 length is 15 residues. V lost 5 bases and J lost 1, with 13 bases in between. CDR3 sequence: CASSTIRGRTDTQYF. CDR3 bases: TGTGCCAGCAGTACTATAAGAGGGCGCACAGATACGCAGTATTTT.

This clonotype was observed many times. CDR3 sequence (DNA): TGCGCCAGCAGCCAAGAGAGAGCGAACAATGAGCAGTTCTTC. Protein product: CASSQERANNEQFF. The J gene is TRBJ2-1, the V gene TRBV4-3; D remains ambiguous. The V gene's germline CDR1 is LGHNA and CDR2 YSLEER. V lost 0 bases, J lost 5 bases, and 8 bases lay in between. This CDR3 has 14 residues.

In this sample, this clonotype turned up once. The chain employs TRBV6-1 and TRBJ1-2; the match to TRBD1 covers 9 bases. The V segment lost 6 bases and the J segment 5 bases; nucleotides outside the gene matches: 19. Germline CDR1 MNHNS, CDR2 SASEGT. The CDR3 contains 18 residues. The CDR3 spells CASSNNAGTGTVGYGYTF. The CDR3 bases are TGTGCCAGCAGCAACAACGCCGGGACAGGGACAGTGGGGTATGGCTACACCTTC.

This clonotype came up many times. The chain combines TRBV5-4 with TRBJ1-2; D is undetermined. The V end was cut by 4 bases, the J end by 5 bases, with 15 bases between. The CDR3 has 14 residues. Germline CDR1 and CDR2: SGHNT and YYREEE (reference sequence). The CDR3 loop reads CASSGSGRVYGYTF. In nucleotides, the CDR3 is TGTGCCAGCAGCGGTAGTGGGAGGGTATATGGCTACACCTTC.

This clonotype was counted many times. This rearrangement joins TRBV7-2 to TRBJ1-1; D is unresolved. The CDR3 is 12 amino acids. Germline CDR1 is SGHTA and CDR2 is FQGNSA. Trimming took 1 base from V and 8 from J, leaving 8 bases between them. Here the CDR3 DNA reads TGTGCCAGCAGCTTAGGAACGGGCGAAGCTTTCTTT. Residues: CASSLGTGEAFF.

The gene calls are TRBV2 and TRBJ2-3, with TRBD2 as a possible D gene (5 bases). The V end was cut by 2 bases, the J end by 6 bases, with 15 bases between. The CDR3 contains 15 residues. CDR1 and CDR2 (germline): SNHLY, FYNNEI. The CDR3 loop is CASSELVAGIDTQYF. CDR3 bases: TGTGCCAGCAGTGAATTGGTGGCCGGGATTGATACGCAGTATTTT.

The chain links TRBV20-1 to TRBJ1-1; D perhaps matches TRBD1 (5 bases). The CDR3 totals 14 residues. V shed 6 bases and J shed 1 base, with 15 bases lying between them. Germline V gene sequence: CDR1 DFQATT, CDR2 SNEGSKA (reference sequence). The CDR3 here is CSAQRGRKNTEAFF. The CDR3 nucleotides are TGCAGTGCCCAGAGGGGAAGGAAGAACACTGAAGCTTTCTTT.

This clonotype was found a few times. The chain couples TRBV12-3 or TRBV12-4 to TRBJ2-1; 7 bases agree with TRBD2. After removal of 4 bases from V and 8 bases from J, the junction contained 5 bases not matched to a gene. The CDR3 has 13 amino acids. The CDR3 DNA sequence: TGTGCCAGCAGTTCGACTAGCATCCATGAGCAGTTCTTC. Translating it yields CASSSTSIHEQFF.

The chain uses TRBV5-1 and TRBJ1-1; the match to TRBD1 covers 7 bases. This CDR3 spans 14 amino acids. Trimming removed 5 bases from V and 3 bases from J; junction bases left unmatched: 7. CDR1 is SGHRS, CDR2 YFSETQ, per germline. The CDR3 region is CASSGRDSYTEAFF. The CDR3 DNA follows: TGCGCCAGCAGTGGCCGGGACAGCTACACTGAAGCTTTCTTT.

The V and J genes are TRBV20-1 and TRBJ2-1, with 7 bases matching TRBD2. CDR1 DFQATT and CDR2 SNEGSKA come from the germline V gene (reference sequence). This CDR3 is 15 amino acids long. Germline trimming cut 0 bases from V and 13 bases from J; bases unmatched to any gene: 15. CDR3 amino acids: CSAREPQSVGTTQFF. The CDR3 DNA reads as TGCAGTGCTAGAGAGCCCCAATCGGTCGGGACTACACAGTTCTTC.

The CDR3 DNA is TGTGCCAGCAGCCAAGAGGGACAAAGGACAGATACGCAGTATTTT. Translating gives CASSQEGQRTDTQYF. V usage is TRBV3-1 and J usage is TRBJ2-3; D may be TRBD1 (6 bases). The CDR3 runs to 15 residues. Germline-derived CDR1 and CDR2 are LGHDT and YNNKEL (reference sequence). The ends were cut back, 0 bases at V and 3 bases at J, with 10 bases in the middle.

The table lists this clonotype with many counts. This chain joins TRBV7-9 and TRBJ1-1, with TRBD1 matching 7 bases. Germline CDR1 and CDR2: SEHNR and FQNEAQ (reference sequence). With V trimmed by 5 bases and J by 0 bases, 6 bases remained unmatched. The CDR3 covers 15 residues. This CDR3 is CASSPRTGVNTEAFF. The CDR3 region has the DNA TGTGCCAGCAGCCCGAGGACAGGAGTGAACACTGAAGCTTTCTTT. Full variable domain (outside the CDR3, taken from reference TRBV7-9 and TRBJ1-1): DTGVSQNPRHKITKRGQNVTFRCDPISEHNRLYWYRQTLGQGPEFLTYFQNEAQLEKSRLLSDRFSAERPKGSFSTLEIQRTEQGDSAMYLCASSPRTGVNTEAFFGQGTRLTVV.

The chain has TRBV5-1 and TRBJ1-1; D is unclear. The V and J ends lost 4 bases and 0 bases respectively, with 13 bases between them. CDR1 and CDR2 (germline): SGHRS, YFSETQ. The CDR3 totals 15 residues. DNA for the CDR3: TGCGCCAGCAGCGCCTCGCACGGGATGAACACTGAAGCTTTCTTT. Translating it yields CASSASHGMNTEAFF.

DNA for the CDR3: TGTGCCAGCAAGGCTAGCGGGGCTATGGGTAGCACAGATACGCAGTATTTT. It codes for CASKASGAMGSTDTQYF. J is TRBJ2-3 and V is TRBV2; TRBD2 matches at 9 bases. The V gene's germline CDR1 is SNHLY and CDR2 FYNNEI. The CDR3 covers 17 residues. V trimming: 7 bases; J trimming: 0 bases; junction bases outside the gene matches: 11.

As for this clonotype: A junction end diverges from the germline sequence, so it may reflect a read error. The gene calls are TRBV6-1 and TRBJ2-3, with a possible D match to TRBD1 (5 bases). The germline V gene encodes CDR1 MNHNS and CDR2 SASEGT. This CDR3 has 13 amino acids. The CDR3 coding sequence is TGTGTCAGCATGGACGGTTACACAGGTACGCAGTATTTT. Residues: CVSMDGYTGTQYF.

This chain joins TRBV5-1 and TRBJ2-4, with TRBD1 matching 11 bases. The closer fit of TRBJ2-5 to the DNA end suggests the J call may be wrong. Germline CDR1 is SGHRS and CDR2 is YFSETQ. CDR3 length: 14 residues. The CDR3 sequence is CASSLPGQGVTQYF. In nucleotides, the CDR3 is TGCGCCAGCAGCCTGCCGGGACAGGGGGTGACCCAGTACTTC.

This clonotype was recorded a few times. One end of the junction is discordant with germline, which a read error may explain. V usage is TRBV5-1 and J usage is TRBJ2-7; TRBD2 matches 7 bases. This CDR3 region has 15 residues. Germline-derived CDR1 and CDR2 are SGHRS and YFSETQ. CDR3 DNA sequence: TGCGTCAGCAGCCTGACTGGCGGGAGTCCCCACGAGCAGTACTTC. As protein: CVSSLTGGSPHEQYF.

This clonotype was counted a single time. A read error may be the cause here, since a much bigger clone is one base away. The CDR3 nucleotides are TGCGCCAGCAGCGCAGGGGACAATGAGCAGTACTTC. It codes for CASSAGDNEQYF. This chain connects TRBV5-1 to TRBJ2-1, with a tentative D call TRBD1 (6 bases). The J call may not be correct, given that the DNA end is closer to TRBJ2-7. Germline lookup yields CDR1 SGHRS and CDR2 YFSETQ. The CDR3 totals 12 residues.

The rearrangement joins TRBV7-3 to TRBJ2-2; possible D gene TRBD2, 5 bases. CDR1 is SGHTA, CDR2 FQGTGA, per germline. V was shortened by 1 base and J by 7 bases, with 10 bases between the two germline ends. This CDR3 contains 14 residues. The CDR3 loop reads CASSLRSGGGELFF. CDR3 in DNA: TGTGCCAGCAGCTTAAGAAGTGGAGGCGGGGAGCTGTTTTTT. Variable domain in full (rest from reference TRBV7-3 and TRBJ2-2): GAGVSQTPSNKVTEKGKYVELRCDPISGHTALYWYRQSLGQGPEFLIYFQGTGAADDSGLPNDRFFAVRPEGSVSTLKIQRTERGDSAVYLCASSLRSGGGELFFGEGSRLTVL.

This clonotype showed up just a few times. The chain recombines TRBV20-1 with TRBJ2-3; 13 bases are shared with TRBD2. The CDR3 sequence is 15 residues long. V gave up 6 bases and J gave up 4 bases; unmatched junction bases: 7. In germline, CDR1 is DFQATT, CDR2 SNEGSKA (reference sequence). DNA of the CDR3: TGCAGTGCCCCCTGGACTAGCGGGAGTCCAGATACGCAGTATTTT. This translates into CSAPWTSGSPDTQYF.